The 24 T cell receptor beta chains given below trace back to one sample, sequenced in a study of CD8+ T cells in alopecia areata. Sequencing templates came from extracted RNA that was reverse transcribed into cDNA. Method: immunoSEQ multiplex PCR; TCRdb's copy keeps in-frame clones and lacks some. The sample contains 180,000 or so clones, approximately 51% of which appear only once. The treatment denotes: oral pan-JAK inhibitor, 5-10 mg twice daily. Sequenced here: CD8+ T cells sorted from blood, sampled at week 52, from a patient treated with tofacitinib. These receptors came from a human donor with alopecia areata.

The gene calls are TRBV19 and TRBJ1-4, with a weak D call TRBD1 (5 bases). Germline CDR1 is LNHDA and CDR2 is SQIVND (reference sequence). V was pared by 0 bases and J by 1 base, with 9 bases between. CDR3 length: 16 residues. The CDR3 bases are TGTGCCAGTAGTATAGATCATCAGGGAACTAATGAAAAACTGTTTTTT. This translates into CASSIDHQGTNEKLFF.

This chain connects TRBV9 to TRBJ2-5, with D unclear. V was shortened by 2 bases and J by 2 bases, with 4 bases between the two germline ends. The CDR3 is 12 residues long. Germline-derived CDR1 and CDR2 are SGDLS and YYNGEE. In DNA form, the CDR3 reads TGTGCCAGCAGCGTTCCTCAAGAGACCCAGTACTTC. As protein: CASSVPQETQYF.

The V gene is TRBV7-2, the J gene TRBJ1-5, with D uncertain. CDR1 is SGHTA, CDR2 FQGNSA, per germline. The CDR3 length is 12 residues. Trimming left V 4 bases short and J 3 bases short, with 4 bases between. The chain's CDR3 is CASSSPNQPQHF. As DNA, the CDR3 is TGTGCCAGCAGCTCCCCCAATCAGCCCCAGCATTTT.

This clone has more than one count but fewer than ten. The J gene is TRBJ1-2, the V gene TRBV2; D uncertain. Germline V gene sequence: CDR1 SNHLY, CDR2 FYNNEI. This CDR3 contains 15 residues. V gave up 0 bases and J gave up 10 bases, with 18 bases separating them. The CDR3 DNA sequence: TGTGCCAGCAGTGAAGCCGTACTACCTCGGTACGCCTACACCTTC. Translation: CASSEAVLPRYAYTF.

J is TRBJ1-5 and V is TRBV6-6; D remains unclear. CDR1 and CDR2 from the germline V gene are MNHNY and SVGAGI (reference sequence). The CDR3 covers 11 residues. V was cut by 2 bases and J by 15 bases, with 11 bases left in between. The CDR3 is CASSYDSRRHF. The DNA for the CDR3 is TGTGCCAGCAGTTACGATAGCCGCCGGCATTTT.

This clone was recorded a few times. The V and J genes are TRBV5-6 and TRBJ2-7; D is possibly TRBD1 (6 bases). Trimming shortened V by 0 bases and J by 0 bases, and 7 bases separated the two germline ends. The CDR3 totals 14 residues. CDR1 and CDR2 (germline): SGHDT, YYEEEE. This CDR3 is CASSLGDISYEQYF. CDR3 nucleotides: TGTGCCAGCAGCTTGGGGGACATCTCCTACGAGCAGTACTTC.

This clone appeared a single time. The chain couples TRBV10-3 to TRBJ2-5; 9 positions match TRBD2. With 2 bases clipped from V and 4 bases from J, the junction kept 5 bases outside the gene matches. The CDR3 length is 15 residues. Per germline, CDR1 ENHRY and CDR2 SYGVKD. The CDR3 spells CAISEGGGAGETQYF. DNA for the CDR3: TGTGCCATCAGTGAGGGCGGGGGGGCCGGAGAGACCCAGTACTTC.

The chain couples TRBV4-1 to TRBJ2-2, with TRBD2 as a possible D gene (5 bases). The ends were cut back, 4 bases at V and 5 bases at J, with 17 bases in the middle. The CDR3 has 16 amino acids. CDR1 and CDR2 (germline): MGHRA, YSYEKL. This chain's CDR3 is CASSRLPAGGTGELFF. The CDR3 nucleotides read TGCGCCAGCAGCCGTCTCCCGGCCGGCGGGACCGGGGAGCTGTTTTTT.

The V and J genes are TRBV18 and TRBJ2-5, with TRBD2 as a possible D gene (6 bases). The V end lost 5 bases, the J end lost 2 bases, and 24 bases lay between the germline ends. The CDR3 has 18 residues. Per germline, CDR1 KGHSH and CDR2 LQKENI. The CDR3 is CASSSGTESTPGQETQYF. The CDR3, as DNA: TGTGCCAGCTCATCCGGGACTGAGTCAACTCCGGGTCAAGAGACCCAGTACTTC.

This chain connects TRBV5-1 to TRBJ1-1; possible D gene TRBD1, 6 bases. The ends were cut back, 3 bases at V and 8 bases at J, with 20 bases in the middle. CDR1 SGHRS and CDR2 YFSETQ come from the germline V gene. This CDR3 comprises 15 residues. The CDR3 reads CASSSLDKQGSEAFF. CDR3 coding DNA: TGCGCCAGCAGCTCTTTGGACAAACAGGGATCAGAAGCTTTCTTT.

V and J are TRBV9 and TRBJ1-5; D not resolved. CDR1 is SGDLS, CDR2 YYNGEE, per germline. The CDR3 loop spans 14 amino acids. The V and J ends lost 9 bases and 1 base respectively, with 14 bases between them. For the CDR3, the DNA is TGTGCCATCAGTGGGGAGGTGAGCAATCAGCCCCAGCATTTT. The encoded protein is CAISGEVSNQPQHF.

V is TRBV9 and J is TRBJ1-2, with a weak D call TRBD1 (5 bases). V was shortened by 4 bases and J by 5 bases, with 9 bases between the two germline ends. This CDR3 is 12 amino acids long. Looked up from germline, CDR1 is SGDLS and CDR2 is YYNGEE. The DNA of the CDR3 is TGTGCCAGCAGCACCGACAGTTATGGCTACACCTTC. This sequence encodes CASSTDSYGYTF.

The count of this clone is one. The V gene is TRBV5-1, the J gene TRBJ2-1, with TRBD2 matching over 8 bases. Germline CDR1 is SGHRS and CDR2 is YFSETQ. The trim removed 4 bases at V and 5 bases at J, leaving 8 bases unmatched. The CDR3 runs 15 residues. CDR3 sequence reads: CASSDGTRLNNEQFF. CDR3 nucleotides: TGCGCCAGCAGCGACGGGACTAGGCTTAACAATGAGCAGTTCTTC. The variable domain in full, with the rest retrieved from reference TRBV5-1 and TRBJ2-1, is KAGVTQTPRYLIKTRGQQVTLSCSPISGHRSVSWYQQTPGQGLQFLFEYFSETQRNKGNFPGRFSGRQFSNSRSEMNVSTLELGDSALYLCASSDGTRLNNEQFFGPGTRLTVL.

V is TRBV27 and J is TRBJ2-2; D is unresolved. V lost 6 bases to trimming and J lost 3 bases, with 8 bases between them. This CDR3 spans 13 amino acids. Germline-derived CDR1 and CDR2 are MNHEY and SMNVEV (reference sequence). The CDR3 protein is CASRTEHTGELFF. CDR3 DNA sequence: TGTGCCAGCAGAACCGAACACACCGGGGAGCTGTTTTTT.

The chain links TRBV29-1 to TRBJ2-7, with D unresolved. Germline V gives CDR1 SQVTM, CDR2 ANQGSEA. Between the trimmed V and J ends, which lost 6 bases and 3 bases, there was a span of 15 bases. The CDR3 is 13 amino acids. The CDR3 coding sequence is TGCAGCGTCCTAGGGAAAGCAAGCTACGAGCAGTACTTC. The encoded protein is CSVLGKASYEQYF.

This rearrangement joins TRBV5-6 to TRBJ2-5, with TRBD1 matching 12 bases. Losses at the gene ends were 6 bases for V and 5 bases for J; bases not matched to a gene: 17. The germline gives CDR1 SGHDT, CDR2 YYEEEE. CDR3 size: 18 residues. CDR3 nucleotides: TGTGCCAGCATTCCCTCCGGGACAGGGGGCTTTCGTCGGGAGACCCAGTACTTC. Translation: CASIPSGTGGFRRETQYF.

There are a few counts of this clone. The J gene is TRBJ1-1, the V gene TRBV30; D gene unclear. Germline CDR1 GTSNPN, CDR2 SVGIG (reference sequence). CDR3 length: 11 residues. Deletions cut 7 bases from V and 3 bases from J, with 9 bases between. CDR3 sequence: CAFSLDTEAFF. The CDR3, as DNA: TGTGCCTTTTCGCTGGACACTGAAGCTTTCTTT.

This clone was observed a few times. The chain uses TRBV5-6 and TRBJ1-2; 7 nucleotides line up with TRBD1. V shed 5 bases and J 3 bases; nucleotides not matched to a gene: 4. This CDR3 spans 13 amino acids. CDR1 SGHDT and CDR2 YYEEEE come from the germline V gene. The CDR3 DNA follows: TGTGCCAGCAGATTTGACAGGGACTATGGCTACACCTTC. Protein sequence: CASRFDRDYGYTF.

The chain links TRBV9 to TRBJ2-5; D remains ambiguous. Trimming cost V 3 bases and J 5 bases, with 11 bases left between them. Germline V lookup: CDR1 SGDLS, CDR2 YYNGEE. This CDR3 has 13 residues. The CDR3 region has the DNA TGTGCCAGCAGCGCCGGATCGGTTGAGACCCAGTACTTC. This translates into CASSAGSVETQYF. Together with reference TRBV9 and TRBJ2-5, the CDR3 gives the full variable domain: DSGVTQTPKHLITATGQRVTLRCSPRSGDLSVYWYQQSLDQGLQFLIQYYNGEERAKGNILERFSAQQFPDLHSELNLSSLELGDSALYFCASSAGSVETQYFGPGTRLLVL.

This clone has just one count. The V gene is TRBV6-5, the J gene TRBJ2-5, with 8 bases lining up with TRBD2. This CDR3 region has 13 residues. CDR1 MNHEY and CDR2 SVGAGI come from the germline V gene. The trim removed 0 bases at V and 13 bases at J, leaving 7 bases unmatched. DNA of the CDR3: TGTGCCAGCAGTTACTCATCGGGGGGGGCCGTGTACTTC. As protein: CASSYSSGGAVYF.

The chain has TRBV6-6 and TRBJ2-1; the D gene is possibly TRBD2 (6 bases). The CDR3 loop spans 11 amino acids. The germline gives CDR1 MNHNY, CDR2 SVGAGI (reference sequence). V was clipped by 8 bases and J by 7 bases, with 9 bases between them. CDR3 DNA sequence: TGTGCCAGCCTTAGCGGTAATGAGCAGTTCTTC. It codes for CASLSGNEQFF.

V and J are TRBV11-3 and TRBJ2-1; 8 nucleotides match TRBD1. The junction had 6 bases not matched to a gene; V was cut back by 5 bases and J by 0 bases. The CDR3 loop spans 16 amino acids. Germline-derived CDR1 and CDR2 are SGHNT and YENEEA. For the CDR3, the DNA is TGTGCCAGCAGCCCTCGAGGGACAGGCTCCTACAATGAGCAGTTCTTC. Its translation: CASSPRGTGSYNEQFF.

The rearrangement joins TRBV5-1 to TRBJ1-1; 8 nucleotides agree with TRBD1. This CDR3 has 13 amino acids. Germline CDR1 and CDR2: SGHRS and YFSETQ. Trimming removed 0 bases from V and 7 bases from J; junction bases left unmatched: 2. CDR3: CASSLAGQGEAFF. DNA for the CDR3: TGCGCCAGCAGCTTGGCTGGACAGGGTGAAGCTTTCTTT.

The V and J genes are TRBV7-3 and TRBJ1-2; TRBD1 might be the D (6 bases). Germline CDR1 SGHTA, CDR2 FQGTGA. Between the trimmed V and J ends, which lost 5 bases and 5 bases, there was a span of 15 bases. The CDR3 covers 14 residues. The CDR3 bases are TGTGCCAGCAGCCCAACAGGGACATCTTATGGCTACACCTTC. Amino acid sequence: CASSPTGTSYGYTF.